Listed here are 9 T cell receptor beta chains from one sample, sequenced in a study of T cells after yellow fever vaccination. TCRdb re-called the 5' RACE reads with MiXCR, one entry per CDR3 protein. The repertoire consists of approximately 610,000 distinct CDR3 sequences, with around a sixth occurring once and the leading ten covering around 16%. The material sequenced was PBMCs, taken roughly 5 days after the first yellow fever vaccination. These receptors were obtained from a man between 18 and 35 years old who received the YFV17D yellow fever vaccine.

The rearrangement links TRBV5-1 to TRBJ2-7; the D gene could be TRBD1 or TRBD2 (5 bases each). The CDR3 is made up of 12 amino acids. The germline V and J ends were trimmed by 4 bases and 4 bases, with 9 bases remaining between them. Germline-derived CDR1 and CDR2 are SGHRS and YFSETQ. CDR3 DNA: TGCGCCAGCAGCATAGAGGGGTACGAGCAGTACTTC. Translated: CASSIEGYEQYF.

This clonotype has a handful of counts. The chain is built from TRBV4-1 and TRBJ2-3; a weak D match, TRBD1 (6 bases). The CDR3 runs 14 residues. Germline V gene data show CDR1 as MGHRA and CDR2 as YSYEKL. Trimming took off 3 bases at V and 12 bases at J, with 19 bases between the two ends. This CDR3 is CASSQGRGTPDQYF. The CDR3, as DNA: TGCGCCAGCAGCCAGGGACGAGGGACACCCGACCAGTATTTT.

The chain employs TRBV5-1 and TRBJ1-1; D is possibly TRBD1 (6 bases). Trimming removed 4 bases at V and 2 bases at J, with 12 bases between. The CDR3 is made up of 14 amino acids. Per germline, CDR1 SGHRS and CDR2 YFSETQ. Written as DNA, the CDR3 is TGCGCCAGCAGCCCACGGACAGATAACACTGAAGCTTTCTTT. Amino acids: CASSPRTDNTEAFF.

The chain carries TRBV7-2 and TRBJ2-1, with a tentative D call TRBD2 (6 bases). The V and J ends lost 1 base and 4 bases respectively, with 11 bases between them. CDR1 SGHTA and CDR2 FQGNSA come from the germline V gene. This CDR3 region has 15 residues. The CDR3 DNA reads as TGTGCCAGCAGCTTAGTGGCTAGCGTGTACAATGAGCAGTTCTTC. Translating it yields CASSLVASVYNEQFF.

The sample holds a few counts of this clonotype. The chain couples TRBV6-1 to TRBJ2-2, with 7 nucleotides matching TRBD2. Germline V gene lookup returns CDR1 MNHNS and CDR2 SASEGT. This CDR3 contains 16 residues. Germline trimming cut 5 bases from V and 4 bases from J; bases unmatched to any gene: 10. The CDR3 here is CASSTSGSGRTGELFF. CDR3 DNA: TGTGCCAGCAGTACGTCCGGTAGCGGGCGCACCGGGGAGCTGTTTTTT.

This clonotype was seen more than once but under ten times. The gene calls are TRBV28 and TRBJ2-1, with 9 nucleotides matching TRBD1. V dropped 6 bases and J dropped 5; count of bases not matched to a gene: 14. Germline CDR1 reads MDHEN; CDR2 reads SYDVKM. The CDR3 has 17 residues. The CDR3 region is CASRLQGALFQNNEQFF. CDR3 sequence (DNA): TGTGCCAGCAGACTACAGGGGGCCCTATTCCAGAACAATGAGCAGTTCTTC.

The rearrangement links TRBV19 to TRBJ2-2; tentative D call: TRBD1 (6 bases). The CDR3 is 14 amino acids. Germline CDR1 LNHDA, CDR2 SQIVND (reference sequence). Trimming removed 7 bases at V and 6 bases at J, with 15 bases between. DNA of the CDR3: TGTGCCAGTAAAGCACAGGGTTGGGCCGGGGAGCTGTTTTTT. This codes for CASKAQGWAGELFF. The full variable domain, rest sourced from reference TRBV19 and TRBJ2-2, is DGGITQSPKYLFRKEGQNVTLSCEQNLNHDAMYWYRQDPGQGLRLIYYSQIVNDFQKGDIAEGYSVSREKKESFPLTVTSAQKNPTAFYLCASKAQGWAGELFFGEGSRLTVL.

The sample holds a few counts of this clonotype. One junction end disagrees with the germline gene, perhaps due to a read error. The V and J genes are TRBV4-3 and TRBJ1-2; D not certain. The CDR3 contains 10 residues. From germline, CDR1 is LGHNA and CDR2 YSLEER. The CDR3 here is CASSQAEQDF. CDR3 DNA sequence: TGCGCCAGCAGCCAGGCAGAGCAAGACTTC.

To note about this clonotype: A much larger clone differs from this one at a single base, so this may be a read error. The V gene is TRBV27, the J gene TRBJ2-2, with 7 bases matching TRBD1. Germline values: CDR1 MNHEY, CDR2 SMNVEV (reference sequence). This CDR3 has 15 residues. The CDR3 is CAGRRQGTDTGELFF. DNA for the CDR3: TGTGCCGGCAGACGACAGGGTACTGACACCGGGGAGCTGTTTTTT.